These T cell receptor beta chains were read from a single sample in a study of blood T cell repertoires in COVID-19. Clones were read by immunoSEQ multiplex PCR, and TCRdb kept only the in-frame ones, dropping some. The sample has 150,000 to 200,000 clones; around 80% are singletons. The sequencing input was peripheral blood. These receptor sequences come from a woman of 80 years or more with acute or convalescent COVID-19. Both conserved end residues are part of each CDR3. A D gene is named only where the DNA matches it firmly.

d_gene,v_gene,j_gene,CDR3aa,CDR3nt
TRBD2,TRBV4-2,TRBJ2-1,CASSQVNAGVTYNEQFF,TGTGCCAGCAGCCAAGTGAACGCGGGGGTGACCTACAATGAGCAGTTCTTC
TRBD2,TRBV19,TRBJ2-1,CASSIRTSEQFF,TGTGCCAGTAGTATCCGGACTAGTGAGCAGTTCTTC
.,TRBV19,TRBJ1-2,CASSRQTGFMDGYTF,TGTGCCAGTAGTAGGCAAACAGGGTTTATGGATGGCTACACCTTC
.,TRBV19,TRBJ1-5,CASSRQGIQPQHF,TGTGCCAGTAGTCGCCAGGGTATTCAGCCCCAGCATTTT
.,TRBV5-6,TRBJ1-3,CASSPRTAVGNTIYF,TGTGCCAGCAGCCCCCGGACAGCGGTGGGAAACACCATATATTTT
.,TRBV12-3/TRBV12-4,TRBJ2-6,CASKLGANVLTF,TGTGCCAGCAAACTTGGGGCCAACGTCCTGACTTTC
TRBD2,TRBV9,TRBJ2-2,CASSPSVGGGADGELFF,TGTGCCAGCAGCCCTTCGGTCGGCGGGGGGGCCGACGGGGAGCTGTTTTTT
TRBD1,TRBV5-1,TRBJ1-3,CASSLDGQARGNTIYF,TGCGCCAGCAGCTTAGATGGACAGGCTCGTGGAAACACCATATATTTT
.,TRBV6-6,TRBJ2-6,CASTGVTGANVLTF,TGTGCCAGCACAGGGGTTACGGGGGCCAACGTCCTGACTTTC
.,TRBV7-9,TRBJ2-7,CASSAGTHTYEQYF,TGTGCCAGCAGCGCGGGGACCCACACCTACGAGCAGTACTTC
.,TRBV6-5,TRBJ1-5,CASTRDLGNQPQHF,TGTGCCAGCACGCGGGATTTGGGCAATCAGCCCCAGCATTTT
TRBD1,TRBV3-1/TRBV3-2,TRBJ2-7,CASSPFRDSIYEQYF,TGTGCCAGCAGCCCATTCCGGGACAGCATCTACGAGCAGTACTTC
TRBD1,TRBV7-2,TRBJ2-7,CASSQLTGGPEQYF,TGTGCCAGCAGCCAACTCACAGGGGGACCCGAGCAGTACTTC
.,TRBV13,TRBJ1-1,CASSATPNTEAFF,TGTGCCAGCAGCGCCACACCGAACACTGAAGCTTTCTTT
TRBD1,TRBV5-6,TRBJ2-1,CASSTRDRGPVEQFF,TGTGCCAGCAGCACGCGGGACAGGGGGCCCGTTGAGCAGTTCTTC
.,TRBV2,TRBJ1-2,CASSLSTALGGYTF,TGTGCCAGCAGCCTATCAACAGCACTCGGTGGCTACACCTTC
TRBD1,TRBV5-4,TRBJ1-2,CASSSGQAASGYTF,TGTGCCAGCAGCTCAGGACAGGCGGCATCGGGCTACACCTTC
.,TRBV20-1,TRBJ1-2,CSAGQGGATF,TGCAGTGCTGGCCAGGGAGGGGCCACCTTC
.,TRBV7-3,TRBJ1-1,CASSPSGQSQAFF,TGTGCCAGCAGCCCCTCAGGTCAAAGTCAAGCTTTCTTT
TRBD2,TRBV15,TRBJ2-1,CATRFSSGYNEQFF,TGTGCCACCAGATTCTCTAGCGGTTACAATGAGCAGTTCTTC
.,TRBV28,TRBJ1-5,CASSLSTGRGNQPQHF,TGTGCCAGCAGTTTATCCACAGGGAGGGGCAATCAGCCCCAGCATTTT
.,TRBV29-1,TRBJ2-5,CSVDSYRQETQYF,TGCAGCGTTGACTCCTACCGCCAAGAGACCCAGTACTTC
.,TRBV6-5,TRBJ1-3,CASSYSAGISGNTIYF,TGTGCCAGCAGTTACTCGGCAGGGATCTCTGGAAACACCATATATTTT
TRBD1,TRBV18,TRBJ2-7,CASSPLTGRGLYYEQYF,TGTGCCAGCTCACCCCTTACGGGCAGGGGGCTTTACTACGAGCAGTACTTC
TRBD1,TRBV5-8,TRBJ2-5,CASSRGDREGETQYF,TGTGCCAGCAGCCGCGGGGACAGGGAGGGAGAGACCCAGTACTTC
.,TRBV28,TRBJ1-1,CASSLKSNTEAFF,TGTGCCAGCAGTTTGAAGAGCAACACTGAAGCTTTCTTT
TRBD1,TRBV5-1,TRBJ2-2,CASSRDRANTGELFF,TGCGCCAGCAGCCGGGACAGGGCGAACACCGGGGAGCTGTTTTTT
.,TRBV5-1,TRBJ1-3,CASSPDGNSGNTIYF,TGCGCCAGCAGCCCGGACGGGAACTCTGGAAACACCATATATTTT